This note documents a single TCR beta chain sequence. This specimen belongs to a study of blood T cells in healthy people across ages. It was with a sample-barcoded 5' primer and a J-beta primer mix that a second PCR of roughly 6 to 12 cycles was run. Each CDR3 protein is one row after TCRdb ran MiXCR on the 5' RACE reads. In the table there are 780,000 or so distinct CDR3 sequences, about 55% of which are singletons. Total RNA extraction produced at least 6 micrograms (per sample) for the study. The J segment lost 11 bases and the V segment lost 6 bases, leaving 16 bases of the junction unmatched. Germline CDR1 reads SQVTM; CDR2 reads ANQGSEA. This CDR3 comprises 15 residues.

This TCR derives from a man aged 80 or over in good health. The sample taken for sequencing was blood. The chain couples TRBV29-1 to TRBJ2-5; TRBD1 aligns across 12 bases. DNA of the CDR3: TGCAGCGTGGGCTTACCGGGACAGGGGGCGCATGAGCAGTACTTC. Its protein product is CSVGLPGQGAHEQYF. Based on the CDR3 plus reference TRBV29-1 and TRBJ2-5, the full variable domain is SAVISQKPSRDICQRGTSLTIQCQVDSQVTMMFWYRQQPGQSLTLIATANQGSEATYESGFVIDKFPISRPNLTFSTLTVSNMSPEDSSIYLCSVGLPGQGAHEQYFGPGTRLLVL.